This TCR beta chain was documented in a study of blood T cell repertoires in COVID-19. Study information: Whether acute or convalescent, the COVID-19 samples came from the United States, Italy and Spain. PBMCs, B-cell-depleted T cells, or T cells were the source of the cDNA or gDNA that made up the material.

Germline V lookup: CDR1 MRHNA, CDR2 SNTAGT. The trim removed 6 bases at V and 5 bases at J, leaving 9 bases unmatched. The CDR3 runs 15 residues. In the source study's methods: The authors estimated nucleated cell counts from reference gene primer amplification. Profiling relied on immunoSEQ multiplex PCR, and the TCRdb table lists in-frame clones only, not all of them. The V and J calls and clone size come from that table; D and trimming were worked out from the DNA. The sample has about 59,000 clones; around 87% are singletons. This TCR was sampled from a man between 60 and 75 years old with active or convalescent COVID-19. The rearrangement links TRBV6-4 to TRBJ1-1, with TRBD1 identical over 10 bases. The sequenced sample consisted of peripheral blood. The CDR3 DNA reads as TGTGCCAGCAGAACCCGGGACAGGGGTGGGACTGAAGCTTTCTTT. This gives the protein CASRTRDRGGTEAFF.